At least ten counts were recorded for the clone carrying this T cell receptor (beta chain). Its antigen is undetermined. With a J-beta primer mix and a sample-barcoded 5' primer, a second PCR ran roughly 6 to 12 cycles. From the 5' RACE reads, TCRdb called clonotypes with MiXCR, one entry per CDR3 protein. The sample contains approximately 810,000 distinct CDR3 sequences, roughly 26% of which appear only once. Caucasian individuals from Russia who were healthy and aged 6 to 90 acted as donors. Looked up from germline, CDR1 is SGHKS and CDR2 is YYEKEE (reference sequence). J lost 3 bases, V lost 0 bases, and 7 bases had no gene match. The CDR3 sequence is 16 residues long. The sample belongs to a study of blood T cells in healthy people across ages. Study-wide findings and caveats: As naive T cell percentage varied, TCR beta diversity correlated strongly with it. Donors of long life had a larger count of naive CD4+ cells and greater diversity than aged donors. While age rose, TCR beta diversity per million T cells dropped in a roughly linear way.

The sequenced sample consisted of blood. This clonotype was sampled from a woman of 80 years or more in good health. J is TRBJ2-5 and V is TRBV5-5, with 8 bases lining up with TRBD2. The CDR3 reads CASSLDMGGGKETQYF. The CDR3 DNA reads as TGTGCCAGCAGCTTGGATATGGGCGGGGGGAAAGAGACCCAGTACTTC.